This T cell receptor (beta chain) was sequenced during a study of blood T cells in healthy people across ages. Each sample gave at least 6 million isolated PBMCs. Per the germline V gene, CDR1 is DFQATT and CDR2 is SNEGSKA (reference sequence). The CDR3 spans 14 residues. A sample-barcoded 5' primer and a J-beta primer mix were used in a second PCR of roughly 6 to 11 cycles. TCRdb processed the 5' RACE reads anew with MiXCR; each CDR3 protein has one entry. The sample holds around 990,000 distinct CDR3 sequences, almost 25% seen once. This same sample was also part of a study on T cells of mothers and their children.

The TCR was taken from a girl aged 2 to 9 in good health. Material: blood. The rearrangement joins TRBV20-1 to TRBJ2-1, with 7 bases that match TRBD1. The J call may be faulty, since TRBJ2-7 better matches the DNA end. The CDR3 DNA reads TGCAGTGCTAGTTTAAATGACAGGGTGACCGAGCAGTACTTC. Translation: CSASLNDRVTEQYF.